The clone carrying this T cell receptor beta chain was seen a handful of times. Its antigen is undetermined. This record comes from a study of beta chain features in type 1 diabetes. Points from the study as a whole: A moderate, significant TCRB CDR3 shortening appeared in type 1 diabetes across four CD4+ subsets. High TCR expression in some cells could lead to their over-representation in cDNA sequencing. The influence of HLA type on TCRB rearrangement stayed undetermined. The similarity of naive, central memory and Treg TCRB repertoires appeared greater among patients than among healthy donors.

Per the germline V gene, CDR1 is SQVTM and CDR2 is ANQGSEA. The CDR3 has 15 amino acids. V lost 6 bases, J lost 4 bases, and 11 bases stayed unmatched. The investigators reverse transcribed all of the isolated RNA, so they sequenced expressed TCRB transcripts. Generated by immunoSEQ multiplex PCR, the TCRdb table keeps only in-frame clones and is missing some. The sample carries about 930,000 clones, 17% recorded once. The specimen was naive CD4+ T cells from blood. This sequence joins TRBV29-1 and TRBJ2-3; 9 bases fit TRBD2. The sequence derives from a woman younger than 35 in good health. CDR3 sequence (DNA): TGCAGCGTGCAAGAGTCAGCGGGAGGTGCAGATACGCAGTATTTT. The encoded protein is CSVQESAGGADTQYF.